This entry describes one T cell receptor beta chain. What it recognizes is unknown. The donors were members of the validation cohort, which comprised around 110 subjects and was separate from the first cohort of 666 subjects. CDR3 length: 15 amino acids. V lost 1 base, J lost 4 bases, and 2 bases stayed unmatched. Germline V lookup: CDR1 SGHNT, CDR2 YENEEA. The sample belongs to a study of cytomegalovirus exposure and HLA in healthy donors. Some clones are missing from TCRdb's copy, which holds only in-frame ones; the method was immunoSEQ multiplex PCR. The sample includes about 160,000 clones, 95% to 96% of them seen just once. General study points: Confirmation in vitro established that three CMV-associated chains were specific for CMV antigens. Reported results showed that the classifier diagnosed cytomegalovirus status with high specificity and sensitivity.

The origin of this receptor is a woman aged 18-29 years in good health and CMV-seronegative. The sample taken for sequencing was PBMCs. V and J are TRBV11-3 and TRBJ2-3; 10 bases line up with TRBD1. CDR3 bases: TGTGCCAGCAGCTTAGGGGACAGGGGTGCAGATACGCAGTATTTT. Translation gives CASSLGDRGADTQYF.